A selection of T cell receptor beta chains follows, all from one sample in a study of blood T cell repertoires in COVID-19. Sequencing used immunoSEQ multiplex PCR; TCRdb keeps in-frame clones, though not all of them. The sample includes roughly 73,000 clones, roughly 80% of them seen just once. Sequenced material: peripheral blood. The receptors come from a woman aged 60 to 75 with acute or convalescent COVID-19. CDR3s include the opening cysteine and the closing phenylalanine or tryptophan. The D gene is left open where the match is weak. The size field is filled for only some rows; it gives once, few, many or a size class.

v_call	d_call	j_call	clone_size	cdr3_aa	cdr3_nt
TRBV7-6	TRBD1	TRBJ2-5	NA	CASSPWTGGEETQYF	TGTGCCAGCAGCCCGTGGACAGGGGGCGAGGAGACCCAGTACTTC
TRBV29-1	TRBD1	TRBJ1-1	NA	CSVVRQGRRTEAFF	TGCAGCGTCGTTAGACAGGGTCGAAGAACTGAAGCTTTCTTT
TRBV5-1	TRBD2	TRBJ2-5	NA	CASSPLAGGSAETQYF	TGCGCCAGCAGCCCGCTAGCGGGGGGGTCGGCGGAGACCCAGTACTTC
TRBV3-1/TRBV3-2	NA	TRBJ2-2	NA	CASSRGLVNTGELFF	TGTGCCAGCAGCCGCGGGCTAGTGAACACCGGGGAGCTGTTTTTT
TRBV7-2	TRBD1	TRBJ1-1	few	CASSLRGNRGTEAFF	TGTGCCAGCAGCTTAAGGGGGAACAGGGGCACTGAAGCTTTCTTT
TRBV9	NA	TRBJ2-6	NA	CASSGELTGYSGANVLTF	TGTGCCAGCAGCGGAGAACTTACAGGGTACTCTGGGGCCAACGTCCTGACTTTC
TRBV5-1	NA	TRBJ2-2	NA	CASSLVLETGELFF	TGCGCCAGCAGCTTGGTTCTAGAAACCGGGGAGCTGTTTTTT
TRBV2	NA	TRBJ1-4	NA	CASSPSGGGEKLFF	TGTGCCAGCAGTCCCTCGGGAGGAGGTGAAAAACTGTTTTTT
TRBV18	NA	TRBJ2-2	few	CASSPRREGARTGELFF	TGTGCCAGCTCACCACGCCGGGAGGGGGCTAGGACCGGGGAGCTGTTTTTT
TRBV11-2	NA	TRBJ1-1	once	CASSLGGGQTAFF	TGTGCCAGCAGCTTAGGGGGGGGGCAGACGGCTTTCTTT
TRBV30	NA	TRBJ1-4	NA	CAWNTGSATNEKLFF	TGTGCCTGGAATACGGGTTCAGCAACTAATGAAAAACTGTTTTTT
TRBV7-9	TRBD1	TRBJ2-1	NA	CASSEDRGVYNEQFF	TGTGCCAGCAGCGAAGACAGGGGGGTTTACAATGAGCAGTTCTTC
TRBV27	TRBD1	TRBJ1-2	NA	CASSVRTGGVYGYTF	TGTGCCAGCAGTGTCCGGACAGGGGGCGTCTATGGCTACACCTTC
TRBV5-1	TRBD1	TRBJ1-6	few	CASSQGQGAGNSPLHF	TGCGCCAGCAGCCAGGGACAGGGGGCCGGTAATTCACCCCTCCACTTT
TRBV3-1/TRBV3-2	NA	TRBJ1-3	NA	CASSQVLSNSGNTIYF	TGTGCCAGCAGCCAAGTCCTTAGTAACTCTGGAAACACCATATATTTT
TRBV6-5	TRBD1	TRBJ2-3	few	CASSYSTGITDTQYF	TGTGCCAGCAGTTACTCGACAGGGATCACAGATACGCAGTATTTT
TRBV18	NA	TRBJ1-1	NA	CASSLGQNTEAFF	TGTGCCAGCTCACTGGGACAGAACACTGAAGCTTTCTTT
TRBV13	NA	TRBJ1-2	NA	CASSPGGQANYGYTF	TGTGCCAGCAGCCCTGGGGGCCAAGCTAACTATGGCTACACCTTC
TRBV18	TRBD1	TRBJ1-3	NA	CASSPSTGVAGNTIYF	TGTGCCAGCTCACCATCGACAGGGGTCGCAGGAAACACCATATATTTT
TRBV3-1/TRBV3-2	TRBD1	TRBJ1-4	NA	CASSPGQGAGNEKLFF	TGTGCCAGCAGCCCGGGACAGGGGGCTGGTAATGAAAAACTGTTTTTT
TRBV3-1/TRBV3-2	TRBD1	TRBJ1-1	NA	CASSPTGTANTEAFF	TGTGCCAGCAGCCCTACGGGGACAGCGAACACTGAAGCTTTCTTT
TRBV6-5	NA	TRBJ1-6	NA	CASRTAQGSSPLHF	TGTGCCAGCAGAACCGCCCAGGGGAGTTCACCCCTCCACTTT
TRBV5-1	NA	TRBJ2-1	NA	CASSFEQTYNEQFF	TGCGCCAGCAGCTTTGAACAGACCTACAATGAGCAGTTCTTC
TRBV12-3/TRBV12-4	NA	TRBJ2-7	NA	CASRGGSYEQYF	TGTGCCAGCAGGGGAGGTTCCTACGAGCAGTACTTC
TRBV7-8	NA	TRBJ2-1	once	CASSLSNDNEQFF	TGTGCCAGCAGCTTGTCAAATGACAATGAGCAGTTCTTC
TRBV19	TRBD1	TRBJ2-2	NA	CASSPQGAGELFF	TGTGCCAGTAGTCCACAGGGGGCCGGGGAGCTGTTTTTT
TRBV30	NA	TRBJ1-2	NA	CAYRRKGGGDYGYTF	TGTGCCTACCGTCGTAAGGGCGGGGGTGACTATGGCTACACCTTC
TRBV29-1	TRBD1	TRBJ1-5	NA	CSVLQGQGNGNQPQHF	TGCAGCGTTTTACAGGGACAGGGGAACGGCAATCAGCCCCAGCATTTT
TRBV7-8	TRBD1	TRBJ1-1	NA	CASSLGDRVPATEAFF	TGTGCCAGCAGCTTAGGGGACAGGGTCCCGGCCACTGAAGCTTTCTTT
TRBV24-1	NA	TRBJ2-1	NA	CATSTPGTPPEQFF	TGTGCCACCAGTACCCCAGGGACTCCTCCTGAGCAGTTCTTC
TRBV6-5	NA	TRBJ1-1	NA	CASSYSSTGSTEAFF	TGTGCCAGCAGTTACTCGAGTACGGGGAGCACTGAAGCTTTCTTT
TRBV18	NA	TRBJ1-1	once	CASSTGITGDTEAFF	TGTGCCAGCTCCACAGGGATTACGGGCGACACTGAAGCTTTCTTT
TRBV7-9	TRBD1	TRBJ1-4	once	CASSFRGTATVEKLFF	TGTGCCAGCAGTTTCCGGGGGACAGCTACAGTTGAAAAACTGTTTTTT
TRBV19	TRBD1	TRBJ1-6	many	CASRTGGNSPLHF	TGTGCCAGTAGGACAGGGGGCAATTCACCCCTCCACTTT
TRBV2	NA	TRBJ1-3	NA	CASSLSPGLGSSGNTIYF	TGTGCCAGCAGCCTCTCCCCAGGGTTAGGGTCGAGTGGAAACACCATATATTTT
TRBV5-1	TRBD1	TRBJ2-2	NA	CASSSGQVLAGELFF	TGCGCCAGCAGCTCCGGACAGGTTTTGGCCGGGGAGCTGTTTTTT
TRBV15	TRBD1	TRBJ2-7	NA	CATSRYRGEIEQYF	TGTGCCACCAGCAGATACAGGGGCGAAATCGAGCAGTACTTC
TRBV19	TRBD2	TRBJ2-5	NA	CASSVGLAGAETQYF	TGTGCCAGTAGTGTCGGACTAGCGGGGGCGGAGACCCAGTACTTC
TRBV11-3	NA	TRBJ2-3	NA	CASSPRRGSDTQYF	TGTGCCAGCAGCCCTCGGAGGGGTTCTGATACGCAGTATTTT
TRBV7-2	TRBD1	TRBJ1-5	NA	CASSLAGGPNQPQHF	TGTGCCAGCAGCTTAGCAGGGGGCCCCAATCAGCCCCAGCATTTT
TRBV4-2	TRBD1	TRBJ1-4	NA	CASSQGPSTGVTNEKLFF	TGTGCCAGCAGCCAAGGTCCGAGCACAGGGGTGACTAATGAAAAACTGTTTTTT
TRBV28	NA	TRBJ1-6	NA	CASLRGSSYNSPLHF	TGTGCCAGCCTGCGGGGTAGCTCCTATAATTCACCCCTCCACTTT
TRBV9	NA	TRBJ1-4	NA	CASSVEGGLNEKLFF	TGTGCCAGCAGCGTAGAGGGGGGGCTCAATGAAAAACTGTTTTTT
TRBV6-5	NA	TRBJ1-1	few	CASSYRSPDRNEAFF	TGTGCCAGCAGTTACCGTTCCCCCGACAGAAATGAAGCTTTCTTT
TRBV5-1	TRBD1	TRBJ2-1	NA	CASSLEGQGRLGEQFF	TGCGCCAGCAGCCTGGAGGGACAGGGGCGTTTGGGGGAGCAGTTCTTC
TRBV12-3/TRBV12-4	NA	TRBJ2-7	NA	CASSFGYEQYF	TGTGCCAGCAGTTTCGGGTACGAGCAGTACTTC
TRBV3-1/TRBV3-2	NA	TRBJ1-2	NA	CASSQVAGNYGYTF	TGTGCCAGCAGCCAAGTGGCAGGGAACTATGGCTACACCTTC
TRBV2	NA	TRBJ2-1	NA	CASSEAWGGTQKRHQFDEQFF	TGTGCCAGCAGTGAAGCTTGGGGCGGGACCCAAAAAAGACATCAATTCGATGAGCAGTTCTTC
TRBV10-3	NA	TRBJ2-3	NA	CAIRMQGSSTDTQYF	TGTGCCATCAGGATGCAGGGGTCTAGCACAGATACGCAGTATTTT
TRBV3-1/TRBV3-2	TRBD1	TRBJ1-2	NA	CASSQEGRGTGPTLGYTF	TGTGCCAGCAGCCAAGAGGGGCGAGGGACAGGGCCGACGTTAGGCTACACCTTC
TRBV7-2	TRBD2	TRBJ2-1	once	CASSLSPGLGNEQFF	TGTGCCAGCAGCTTATCGCCGGGACTAGGCAATGAGCAGTTCTTC
TRBV5-4	NA	TRBJ1-4	NA	CASSSGKGQNEKLFF	TGTGCCAGCAGCTCCGGGAAAGGGCAGAATGAAAAACTGTTTTTT
TRBV5-8	NA	TRBJ1-1	few	CASSLGAPIKNTEAFF	TGTGCCAGCAGCTTGGGGGCCCCCATCAAGAACACTGAAGCTTTCTTT
TRBV28	NA	TRBJ1-2	NA	CASSLPPRIYGYTF	TGTGCCAGCAGTTTACCTCCTAGAATCTATGGCTACACCTTC
TRBV7-3	NA	TRBJ2-2	NA	CASSSTTAGELFF	TGTGCCAGCAGCTCGACGACAGCCGGGGAGCTGTTTTTT